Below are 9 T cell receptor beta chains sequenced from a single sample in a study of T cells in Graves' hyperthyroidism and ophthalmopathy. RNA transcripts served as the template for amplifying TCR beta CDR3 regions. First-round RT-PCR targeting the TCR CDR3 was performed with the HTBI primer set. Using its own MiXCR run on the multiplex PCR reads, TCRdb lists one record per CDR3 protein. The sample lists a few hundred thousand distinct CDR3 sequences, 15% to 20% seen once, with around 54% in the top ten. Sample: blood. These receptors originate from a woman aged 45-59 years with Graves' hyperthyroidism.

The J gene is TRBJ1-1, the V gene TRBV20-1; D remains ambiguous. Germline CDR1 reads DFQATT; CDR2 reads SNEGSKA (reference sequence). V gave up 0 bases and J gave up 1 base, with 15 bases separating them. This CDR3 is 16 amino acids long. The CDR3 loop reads CSARERWVHENTEAFF. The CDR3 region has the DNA TGCAGTGCTAGAGAGAGGTGGGTTCATGAGAACACTGAAGCTTTCTTT.

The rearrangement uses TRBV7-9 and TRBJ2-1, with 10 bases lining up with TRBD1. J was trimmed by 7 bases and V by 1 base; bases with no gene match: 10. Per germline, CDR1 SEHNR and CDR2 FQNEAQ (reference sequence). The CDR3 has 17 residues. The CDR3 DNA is TGTGCCAGCAGCTTAGTAAGACAGGGGGCGATAAAAAATGAGCAGTTCTTC. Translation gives CASSLVRQGAIKNEQFF.

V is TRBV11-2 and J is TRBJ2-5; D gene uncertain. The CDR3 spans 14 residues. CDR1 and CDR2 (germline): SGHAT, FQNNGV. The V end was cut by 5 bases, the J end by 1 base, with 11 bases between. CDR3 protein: CASSLRASQETQYF. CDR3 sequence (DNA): TGTGCCAGCAGCCTAAGGGCCTCCCAAGAGACCCAGTACTTC.

In DNA form, the CDR3 reads TGTGCCAGCAGTGAGGACGGGCACCCCTCTAACTATGGCTACACCTTC. Translating gives CASSEDGHPSNYGYTF. V and J are TRBV6-2 or TRBV6-3 and TRBJ1-2; D remains unclear. The V gene's germline CDR1 is MNHEY and CDR2 SVGEGT. V was shortened by 5 bases and J by 0 bases, with 16 bases between the two germline ends. The length of the CDR3 is 16 residues.

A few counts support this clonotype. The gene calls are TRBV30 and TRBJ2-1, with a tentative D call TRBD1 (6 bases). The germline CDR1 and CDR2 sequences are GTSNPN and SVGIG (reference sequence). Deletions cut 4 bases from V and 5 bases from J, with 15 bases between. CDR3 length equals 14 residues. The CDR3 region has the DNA TGTGCCTGGAATCACCGGGACAAAGACAATGAGCAGTTCTTC. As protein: CAWNHRDKDNEQFF.

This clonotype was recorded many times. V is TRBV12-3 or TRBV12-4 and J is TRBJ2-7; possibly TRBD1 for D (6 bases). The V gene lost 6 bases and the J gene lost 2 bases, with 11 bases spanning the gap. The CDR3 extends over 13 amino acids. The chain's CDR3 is CASRGTNPYEQYF. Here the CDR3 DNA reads TGTGCCAGCAGAGGGACAAATCCCTACGAGCAGTACTTC.

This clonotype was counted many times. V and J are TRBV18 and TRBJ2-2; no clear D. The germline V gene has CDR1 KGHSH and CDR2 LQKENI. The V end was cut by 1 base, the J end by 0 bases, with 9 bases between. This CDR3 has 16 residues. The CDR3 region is CASSPQGGANTGELFF. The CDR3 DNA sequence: TGTGCCAGCTCACCACAAGGCGGCGCGAACACCGGGGAGCTGTTTTTT.

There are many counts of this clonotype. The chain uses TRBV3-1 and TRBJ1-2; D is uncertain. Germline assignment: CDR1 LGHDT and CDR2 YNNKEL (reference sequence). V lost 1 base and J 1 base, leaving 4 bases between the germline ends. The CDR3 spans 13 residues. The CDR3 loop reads CASSQGVNYGYTF. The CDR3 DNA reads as TGTGCCAGCAGCCAAGGAGTTAACTATGGCTACACCTTC.

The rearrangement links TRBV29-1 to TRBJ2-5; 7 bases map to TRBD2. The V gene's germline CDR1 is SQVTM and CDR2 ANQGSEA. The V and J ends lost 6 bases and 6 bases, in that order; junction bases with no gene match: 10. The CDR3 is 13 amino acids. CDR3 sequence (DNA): TGCAGCGTCCTAGCGAGAGCGGGGAAGACCCAGTACTTC. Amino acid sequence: CSVLARAGKTQYF.